This T cell receptor (beta chain) stems from a study of blood T cell repertoires in COVID-19. Study context: The United States, Italy and Spain were the sources of the acute and convalescent COVID-19 samples. The cDNA or gDNA used as material had been derived from T cells, B-cell-depleted T cells, or PBMCs.

The V end was cut by 2 bases, the J end by 6 bases, with 12 bases between. Germline assignment: CDR1 SGHRS and CDR2 YFSETQ. This CDR3 has 13 residues. Original methodology: Cell counts per sample came from amplifying reference gene primers. TCRdb keeps only in-frame clones here, not all; method: immunoSEQ multiplex PCR. V, J and clone size are taken as reported in that table, and D and trimming were inferred from the DNA itself. This sample yields 250,000 to 300,000 clones, of which 80% to 90% are seen a single time; 9.5% to 11% belongs to the top ten. The J gene is TRBJ2-7, the V gene TRBV5-1; D ambiguous. Sequenced: peripheral blood. The clonotype comes from a woman in her 70s with acute or convalescent COVID-19. The CDR3: CASSFDFSGEQYF. In nucleotides, the CDR3 is TGCGCCAGCAGCTTTGATTTCAGTGGCGAGCAGTACTTC.